This TCR beta chain derives from a study of control samples from healthy donors and cancer patients. Libraries were prepared by immunoSEQ multiplex PCR; TCRdb keeps only in-frame clonotypes and omits some of them. The data show under 130,000 clones, under 90% seen once. The CDR3 length is 14 residues. V was trimmed by 0 bases and J by 3 bases, leaving 8 bases between them. Per germline, CDR1 LGHDT and CDR2 YNNKEL (reference sequence). The rearrangement joins TRBV3-1 (or the pseudogene TRBV3-2) to TRBJ2-5, with D maybe TRBD1 (5 bases). Sequenced material: blood. The origin of this receptor is a woman in her forties or fifties in good health. The CDR3 region has the DNA TGTGCCAGCAGCCAAGATCTGACAGAAGAGACCCAGTACTTC. Translating gives CASSQDLTEETQYF.